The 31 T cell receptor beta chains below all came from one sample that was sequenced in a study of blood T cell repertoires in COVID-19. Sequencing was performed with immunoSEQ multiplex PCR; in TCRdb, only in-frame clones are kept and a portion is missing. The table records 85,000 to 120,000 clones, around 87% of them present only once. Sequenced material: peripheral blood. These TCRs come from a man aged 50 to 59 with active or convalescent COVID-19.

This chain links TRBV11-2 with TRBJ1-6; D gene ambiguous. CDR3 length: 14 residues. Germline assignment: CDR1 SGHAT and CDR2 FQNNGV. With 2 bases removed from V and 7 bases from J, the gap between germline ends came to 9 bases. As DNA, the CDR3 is TGTGCCAGCAGCTTACTTGGTCTAAATTCACCCCTCCACTTT. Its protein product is CASSLLGLNSPLHF. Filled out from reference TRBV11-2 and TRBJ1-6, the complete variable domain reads EAGVAQSPRYKIIEKRQSVAFWCNPISGHATLYWYQQILGQGPKLLIQFQNNGVVDDSQLPKDRFSAERLKGVDSTLKIQPAKLEDSAVYLCASSLLGLNSPLHFGNGTRLTVT.

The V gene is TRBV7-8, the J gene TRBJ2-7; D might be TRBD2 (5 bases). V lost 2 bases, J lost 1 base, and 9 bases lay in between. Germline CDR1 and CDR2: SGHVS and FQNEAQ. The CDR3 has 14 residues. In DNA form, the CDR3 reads TGTGCCAGCAGCTTATCAGCGGCTTCCTACGAGCAGTACGTC. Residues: CASSLSAASYEQYV.

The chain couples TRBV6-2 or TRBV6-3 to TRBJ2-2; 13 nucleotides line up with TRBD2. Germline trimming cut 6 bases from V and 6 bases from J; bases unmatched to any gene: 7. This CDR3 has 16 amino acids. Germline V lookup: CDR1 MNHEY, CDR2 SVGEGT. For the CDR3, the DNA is TGTGCCAGCAGCCCCAGGACTAGCGGGGGAGCCGGGGAGCTGTTTTTT. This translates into CASSPRTSGGAGELFF.

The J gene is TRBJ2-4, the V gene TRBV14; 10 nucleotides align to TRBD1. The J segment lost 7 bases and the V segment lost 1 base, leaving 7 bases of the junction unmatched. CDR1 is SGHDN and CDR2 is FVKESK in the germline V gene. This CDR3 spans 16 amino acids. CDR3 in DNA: TGTGCCAGCAGCCAAGCGGGACAGGGGAAATGGAACATTCAGTACTTC. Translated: CASSQAGQGKWNIQYF.

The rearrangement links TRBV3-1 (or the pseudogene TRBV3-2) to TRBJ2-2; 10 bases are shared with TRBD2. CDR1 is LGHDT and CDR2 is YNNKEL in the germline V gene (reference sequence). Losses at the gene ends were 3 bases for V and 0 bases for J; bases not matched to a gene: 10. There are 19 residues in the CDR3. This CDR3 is CASSHLGGSGGPNTGELFF. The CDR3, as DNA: TGTGCCAGCAGCCACCTCGGAGGTAGCGGGGGGCCGAACACCGGGGAGCTGTTTTTT.

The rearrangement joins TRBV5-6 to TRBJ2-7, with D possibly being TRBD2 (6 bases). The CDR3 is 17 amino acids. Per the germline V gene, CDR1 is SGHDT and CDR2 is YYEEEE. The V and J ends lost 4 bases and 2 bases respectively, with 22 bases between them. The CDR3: CASSPGVGVGSTYEQYF. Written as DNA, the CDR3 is TGTGCCAGCAGCCCGGGGGTAGGAGTCGGGAGTACCTACGAGCAGTACTTC. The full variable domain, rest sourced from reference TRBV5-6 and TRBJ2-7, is DAGVTQSPTHLIKTRGQQVTLRCSPKSGHDTVSWYQQALGQGPQFIFQYYEEEERQRGNFPDRFSGHQFPNYSSELNVNALLLGDSALYLCASSPGVGVGSTYEQYFGPGTRLTVT.

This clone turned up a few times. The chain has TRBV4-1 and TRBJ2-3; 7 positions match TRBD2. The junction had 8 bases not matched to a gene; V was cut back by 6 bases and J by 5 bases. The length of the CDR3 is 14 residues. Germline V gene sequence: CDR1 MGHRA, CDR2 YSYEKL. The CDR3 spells CASSSAGPGDTQYF. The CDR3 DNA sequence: TGCGCCAGCAGTTCAGCGGGGCCGGGAGATACGCAGTATTTT.

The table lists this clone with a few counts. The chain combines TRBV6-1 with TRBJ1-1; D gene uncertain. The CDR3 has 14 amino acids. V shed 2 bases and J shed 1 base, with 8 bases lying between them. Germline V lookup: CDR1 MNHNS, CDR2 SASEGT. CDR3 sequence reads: CASSEPTPNTEAFF. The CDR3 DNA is TGTGCCAGCAGTGAACCAACACCGAACACTGAAGCTTTCTTT.

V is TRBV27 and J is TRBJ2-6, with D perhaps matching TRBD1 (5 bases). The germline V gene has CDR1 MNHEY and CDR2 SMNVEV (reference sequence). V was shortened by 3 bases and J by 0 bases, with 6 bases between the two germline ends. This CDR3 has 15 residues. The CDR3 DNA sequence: TGTGCCAGCAGTTTGGGGCACTCTGGGGCCAACGTCCTGACTTTC. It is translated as CASSLGHSGANVLTF.

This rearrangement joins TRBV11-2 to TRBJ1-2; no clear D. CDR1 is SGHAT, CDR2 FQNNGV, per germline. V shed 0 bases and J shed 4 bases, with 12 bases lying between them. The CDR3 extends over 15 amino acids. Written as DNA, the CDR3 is TGTGCCAGCAGCTTAGAGGCGGTATCGCCCTATGGCTACACCTTC. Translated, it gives CASSLEAVSPYGYTF. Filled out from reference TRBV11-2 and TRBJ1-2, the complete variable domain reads EAGVAQSPRYKIIEKRQSVAFWCNPISGHATLYWYQQILGQGPKLLIQFQNNGVVDDSQLPKDRFSAERLKGVDSTLKIQPAKLEDSAVYLCASSLEAVSPYGYTFGSGTRLTVV.

The CDR3 is CASSFSGGEYEQYF. The CDR3 nucleotides read TGTGCCAGCAGTTTTAGCGGGGGGGAATACGAGCAGTACTTC. The V gene is TRBV6-5, the J gene TRBJ2-7, with TRBD2 identical over 11 bases. Germline V lookup: CDR1 MNHEY, CDR2 SVGAGI. The V segment lost 4 bases and the J segment 4 bases; nucleotides outside the gene matches: 3. The CDR3 contains 14 residues.

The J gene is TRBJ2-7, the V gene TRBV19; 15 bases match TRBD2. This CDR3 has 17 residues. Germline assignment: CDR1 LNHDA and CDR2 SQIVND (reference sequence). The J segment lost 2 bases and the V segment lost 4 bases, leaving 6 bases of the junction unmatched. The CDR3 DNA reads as TGTGCCAGTAGTACGGGGACTAGCGGGGGGCTTCCCTACGAGCAGTACTTC. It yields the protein CASSTGTSGGLPYEQYF.

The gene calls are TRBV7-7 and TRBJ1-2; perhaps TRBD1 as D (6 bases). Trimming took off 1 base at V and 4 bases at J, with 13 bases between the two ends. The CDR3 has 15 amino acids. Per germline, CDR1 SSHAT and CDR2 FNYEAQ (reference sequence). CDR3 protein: CASSLEAGEGYGYTF. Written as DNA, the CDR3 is TGTGCCAGCAGCTTAGAGGCAGGGGAAGGCTATGGCTACACCTTC.

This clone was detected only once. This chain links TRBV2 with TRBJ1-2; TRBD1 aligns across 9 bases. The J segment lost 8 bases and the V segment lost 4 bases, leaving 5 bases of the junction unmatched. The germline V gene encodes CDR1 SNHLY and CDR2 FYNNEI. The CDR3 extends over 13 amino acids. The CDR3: CASSAGQGIGYTF. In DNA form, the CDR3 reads TGTGCCAGCAGTGCCGGACAGGGGATCGGCTACACCTTC.

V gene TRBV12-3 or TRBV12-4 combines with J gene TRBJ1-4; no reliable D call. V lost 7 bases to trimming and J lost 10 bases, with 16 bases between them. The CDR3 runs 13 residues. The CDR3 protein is CASTEAARGKLFF. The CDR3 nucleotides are TGTGCCAGCACCGAGGCAGCTCGGGGAAAACTGTTTTTT.

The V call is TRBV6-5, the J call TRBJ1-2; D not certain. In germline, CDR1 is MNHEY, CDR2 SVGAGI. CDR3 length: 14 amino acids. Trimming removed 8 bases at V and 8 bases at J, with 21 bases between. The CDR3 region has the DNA TGTGCCAGCCAATCACCAGGTGCCCCGGGGGGCTACACCTTC. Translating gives CASQSPGAPGGYTF.

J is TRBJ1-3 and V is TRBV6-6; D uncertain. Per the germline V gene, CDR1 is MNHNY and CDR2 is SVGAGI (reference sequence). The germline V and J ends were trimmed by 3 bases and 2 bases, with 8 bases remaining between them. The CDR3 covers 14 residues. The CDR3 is CASSYAEPGNTIYF. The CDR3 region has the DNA TGTGCCAGCAGTTATGCGGAGCCTGGAAACACCATATATTTT.

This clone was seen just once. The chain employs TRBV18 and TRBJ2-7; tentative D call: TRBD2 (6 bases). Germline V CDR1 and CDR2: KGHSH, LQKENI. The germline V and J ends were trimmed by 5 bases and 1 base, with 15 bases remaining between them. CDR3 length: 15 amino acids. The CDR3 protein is CASSAVEGSSYEQYF. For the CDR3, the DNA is TGTGCCAGCTCAGCCGTGGAGGGATCTTCCTACGAGCAGTACTTC. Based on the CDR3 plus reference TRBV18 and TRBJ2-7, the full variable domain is NAGVMQNPRHLVRRRGQEARLRCSPMKGHSHVYWYRQLPEEGLKFMVYLQKENIIDESGMPKERFSAEFPKEGPSILRIQQVVRGDSAAYFCASSAVEGSSYEQYFGPGTRLTVT.

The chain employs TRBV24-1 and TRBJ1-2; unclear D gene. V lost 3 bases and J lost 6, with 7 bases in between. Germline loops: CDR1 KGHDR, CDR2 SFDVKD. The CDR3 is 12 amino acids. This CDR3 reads CATSDVIDGYTF. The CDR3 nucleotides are TGTGCCACCAGTGATGTGATAGATGGCTACACCTTC.

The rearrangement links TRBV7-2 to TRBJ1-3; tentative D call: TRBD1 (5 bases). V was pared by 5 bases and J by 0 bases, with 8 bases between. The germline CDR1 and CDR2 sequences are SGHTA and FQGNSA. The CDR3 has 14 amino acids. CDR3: CASSPDSSGNTIYF. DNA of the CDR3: TGTGCCAGCAGCCCTGACAGCTCTGGAAACACCATATATTTT.

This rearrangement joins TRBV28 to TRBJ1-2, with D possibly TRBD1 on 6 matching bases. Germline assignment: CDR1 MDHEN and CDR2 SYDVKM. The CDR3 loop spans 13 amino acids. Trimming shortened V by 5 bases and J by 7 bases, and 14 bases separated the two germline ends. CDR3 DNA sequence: TGTGCCAGCAGTATTACCTACAGGGTTGGCTACACCTTC. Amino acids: CASSITYRVGYTF.

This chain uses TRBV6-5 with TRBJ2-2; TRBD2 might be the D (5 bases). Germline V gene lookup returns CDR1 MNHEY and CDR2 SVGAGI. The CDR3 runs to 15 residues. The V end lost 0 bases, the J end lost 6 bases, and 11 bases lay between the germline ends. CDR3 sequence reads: CASSYSIVRAGELFF. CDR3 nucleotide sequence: TGTGCCAGCAGTTACTCGATTGTGAGGGCCGGGGAGCTGTTTTTT.

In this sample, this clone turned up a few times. CDR3 amino acids: CASSVGIGGAARQYF. DNA of the CDR3: TGTGCCAGCAGCGTCGGTATAGGGGGCGCAGCCAGGCAGTACTTC. The rearrangement uses TRBV7-8 and TRBJ2-7; 7 bases align to TRBD1. CDR1 and CDR2 from the germline V gene are SGHVS and FQNEAQ. This CDR3 is 15 amino acids long. Trimming took 5 bases from V and 9 from J; bases not matched to a gene: 16.

The CDR3 region is CSVVQGQETQYF. The CDR3 nucleotides read TGCAGCGTGGTACAGGGCCAAGAGACCCAGTACTTC. The gene calls are TRBV29-1 and TRBJ2-5, with a weak D call TRBD1 (6 bases). The germline V gene has CDR1 SQVTM and CDR2 ANQGSEA. V shed 6 bases and J shed 1 base, with 9 bases lying between them. The CDR3 sequence is 12 residues long. Together with reference TRBV29-1 and TRBJ2-5, the CDR3 gives the full variable domain: SAVISQKPSRDICQRGTSLTIQCQVDSQVTMMFWYRQQPGQSLTLIATANQGSEATYESGFVIDKFPISRPNLTFSTLTVSNMSPEDSSIYLCSVVQGQETQYFGPGTRLLVL.

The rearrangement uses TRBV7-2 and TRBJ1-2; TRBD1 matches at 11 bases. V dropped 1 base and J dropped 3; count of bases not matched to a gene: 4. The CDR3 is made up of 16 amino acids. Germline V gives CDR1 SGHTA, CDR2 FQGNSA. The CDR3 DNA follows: TGTGCCAGCAGCTTAGGGGGACAGGGGGTGGACTATGGCTACACCTTC. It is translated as CASSLGGQGVDYGYTF.

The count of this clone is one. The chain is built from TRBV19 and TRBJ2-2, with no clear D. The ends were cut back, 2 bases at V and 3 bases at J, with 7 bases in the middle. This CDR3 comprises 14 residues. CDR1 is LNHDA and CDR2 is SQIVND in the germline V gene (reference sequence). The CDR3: CASSITPYTGELFF. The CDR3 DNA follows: TGTGCCAGTAGTATAACTCCCTACACCGGGGAGCTGTTTTTT.

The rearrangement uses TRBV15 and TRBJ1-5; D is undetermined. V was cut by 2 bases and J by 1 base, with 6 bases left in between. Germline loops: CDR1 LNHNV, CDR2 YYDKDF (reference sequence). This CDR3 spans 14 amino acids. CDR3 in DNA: TGTGCCACCAGCAGACGTGTGAGCAATCAGCCCCAGCATTTT. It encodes CATSRRVSNQPQHF. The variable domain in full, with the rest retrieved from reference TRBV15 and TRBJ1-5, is DAMVIQNPRYQVTQFGKPVTLSCSQTLNHNVMYWYQQKSSQAPKLLFHYYDKDFNNEADTPDNFQSRRPNTSFCFLDIRSPGLGDTAMYLCATSRRVSNQPQHFGDGTRLSIL.

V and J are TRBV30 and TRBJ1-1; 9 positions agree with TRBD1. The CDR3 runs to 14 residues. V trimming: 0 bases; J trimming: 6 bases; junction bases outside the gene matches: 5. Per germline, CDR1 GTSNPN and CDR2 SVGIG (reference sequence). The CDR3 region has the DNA TGTGCCTGGAGTGTCGGACAGGGGTTTGCTGAAGCTTTCTTT. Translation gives CAWSVGQGFAEAFF.

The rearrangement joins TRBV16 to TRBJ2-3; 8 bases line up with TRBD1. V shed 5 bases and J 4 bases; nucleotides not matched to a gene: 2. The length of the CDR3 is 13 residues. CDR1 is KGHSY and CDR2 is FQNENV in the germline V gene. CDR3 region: CASSGTGPDTQYF. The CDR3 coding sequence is TGTGCCAGCAGCGGGACAGGTCCAGATACGCAGTATTTT.

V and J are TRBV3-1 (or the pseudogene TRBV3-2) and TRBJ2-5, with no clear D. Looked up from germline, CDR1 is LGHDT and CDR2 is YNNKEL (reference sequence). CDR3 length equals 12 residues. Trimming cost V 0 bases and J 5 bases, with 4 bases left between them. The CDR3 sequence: CASSQDLETQYF. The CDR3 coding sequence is TGTGCCAGCAGCCAAGATCTCGAGACCCAGTACTTC.

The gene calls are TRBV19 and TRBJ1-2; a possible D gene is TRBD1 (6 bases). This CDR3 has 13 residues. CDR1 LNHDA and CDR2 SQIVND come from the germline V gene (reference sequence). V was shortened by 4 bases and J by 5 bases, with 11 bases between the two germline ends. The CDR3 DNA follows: TGTGCCAGTAGTACACAGGGCGAGTATGGCTACACCTTC. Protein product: CASSTQGEYGYTF.